Listed below are T cell receptor beta chains from one sample, sequenced in a study of cytomegalovirus exposure and HLA in healthy donors. This table comes from immunoSEQ multiplex PCR, and its TCRdb copy is limited to in-frame clones, with some not included. The sample holds about 120,000 clones; about 87% are singletons and the top ten take around 2%. Sequenced material: PBMCs. Receptor source: a man younger than 30 in good health and CMV-seronegative. Both conserved end residues are part of each CDR3. The order of the fields is D gene, J gene, V gene, clone size, CDR3 protein, CDR3 DNA. A D gene is named only where the DNA matches it firmly. Only part of the rows carry a size: once, few, many, or a class if the clone is expanded.

- | TRBJ2-1 | TRBV11-3 | - | CASSFRRNGEQFF | TGTGCCAGCAGCTTCAGGAGGAATGGTGAGCAGTTCTTC
- | TRBJ1-1 | TRBV27 | few | CATTSGSYGNTEAFF | TGTGCCACCACCTCAGGGTCCTACGGGAACACTGAAGCTTTCTTT
- | TRBJ1-5 | TRBV10-3 | - | CAISDADNSNQPQHF | TGTGCCATCAGTGACGCAGACAATAGCAATCAGCCCCAGCATTTT
- | TRBJ2-3 | TRBV7-9 | - | CASRLTGYSTDTQYF | TGTGCCAGCAGACTTACAGGGTACAGCACAGATACGCAGTATTTT
- | TRBJ2-5 | TRBV2 | - | CASSEFTGRETQYF | TGTGCCAGCAGTGAATTCACAGGGAGAGAGACCCAGTACTTC
- | TRBJ1-3 | TRBV19 | - | CASSPLDRNSGNTIYF | TGTGCCAGTAGCCCGCTCGACAGGAACTCTGGAAACACCATATATTTT
- | TRBJ1-3 | TRBV5-1 | - | CASSPHWGSSGNTIYF | TGCGCCAGCAGCCCGCACTGGGGCAGCTCTGGAAACACCATATATTTT
- | TRBJ1-6 | TRBV28 | - | CASSFGGGRSPLHF | TGTGCCAGCAGTTTCGGGGGTGGGAGGTCACCCCTCCACTTT
TRBD1 | TRBJ2-4 | TRBV5-1 | few | CASSLEGTGALYF | TGCGCCAGCAGCTTGGAGGGGACAGGGGCCCTGTACTTC
TRBD2 | TRBJ2-5 | TRBV5-8 | - | CASSLAVLAGGGETQYF | TGTGCCAGCAGCTTGGCGGTTCTAGCGGGAGGCGGAGAGACCCAGTACTTC
- | TRBJ1-2 | TRBV5-8 | - | CASSLGRGYTYGYTF | TGTGCCAGCAGCTTGGGAAGGGGGTATACCTATGGCTACACCTTC
- | TRBJ1-1 | TRBV5-4 | - | CASSLVTGLNTEAFF | TGTGCCAGCAGCTTGGTCACAGGGCTGAACACTGAAGCTTTCTTT
- | TRBJ1-1 | TRBV5-1 | - | CASSSEAGARTEAFF | TGCGCCAGCAGCTCGGAGGCGGGGGCGCGCACTGAAGCTTTCTTT
- | TRBJ1-2 | TRBV6-1 | - | CASRGGNYGYTF | TGTGCCAGCAGAGGCGGGAACTATGGCTACACCTTC
TRBD2 | TRBJ2-3 | TRBV5-6 | - | CASSLAGGQVGTDTQYF | TGTGCCAGCAGCTTGGCGGGGGGGCAGGTAGGCACAGATACGCAGTATTTT
- | TRBJ1-6 | TRBV15 | few | CATGLELSSPLHF | TGTGCCACCGGTTTAGAGTTAAGTTCACCCCTCCACTTT
- | TRBJ1-2 | TRBV19 | - | CASSARGNYGYTF | TGTGCCAGTTCGGCGAGGGGGAACTATGGCTACACCTTC
TRBD2 | TRBJ2-1 | TRBV6-4 | - | CASSGGLAGGLFF | TGTGCCAGCAGTGGGGGACTAGCGGGAGGTCTGTTCTTC
- | TRBJ2-7 | TRBV27 | - | CASSLASGELVSYEQYF | TGTGCCAGCAGTTTGGCATCCGGGGAATTGGTGTCCTACGAGCAGTACTTC
TRBD2 | TRBJ2-1 | TRBV19 | few | CASSSRTSGDNEQFF | TGTGCCAGTAGTTCCCGGACTAGCGGCGACAATGAGCAGTTCTTC
- | TRBJ2-3 | TRBV4-2 | - | CASSPTHYGLLDTQYF | TGTGCCAGCAGTCCCACTCACTATGGGTTGTTGGATACGCAGTATTTT
- | TRBJ1-6 | TRBV5-4 | once | CASSGEPGQLNSPLHF | TGTGCCAGCAGCGGGGAACCGGGACAACTTAATTCACCCCTCCACTTT
TRBD1 | TRBJ2-2 | TRBV27 | - | CASGQGFLGGELFF | TGTGCCAGCGGACAGGGGTTCTTGGGCGGGGAGCTGTTTTTT
- | TRBJ1-6 | TRBV6-1 | - | CASSENRNSYNSPLHF | TGTGCCAGCAGCGAAAATAGAAATTCCTATAATTCACCCCTCCACTTT
TRBD2 | TRBJ2-2 | TRBV4-3 | - | CASSQEAPASGLYTGELFF | TGCGCCAGCAGCCAAGAGGCCCCCGCTAGCGGACTCTACACCGGGGAGCTGTTTTTT
- | TRBJ2-7 | TRBV14 | - | CASSRTVAEQYF | TGTGCCAGCAGCCGGACAGTAGCCGAGCAGTACTTC
- | TRBJ1-6 | TRBV6-1 | - | CASRRDTSSSSPLHF | TGTGCCAGCAGAAGGGACACCTCCTCTAGTTCACCCCTCCACTTT
TRBD2 | TRBJ2-1 | TRBV18 | - | CASSTSGLAGGIEQFF | TGTGCCAGCTCAACATCGGGCTTAGCGGGAGGTATTGAGCAGTTCTTC
- | TRBJ1-2 | TRBV27 | - | CASSWTDGGYGYTF | TGTGCCAGCAGTTGGACCGATGGAGGCTATGGCTACACCTTC
TRBD1 | TRBJ1-5 | TRBV19 | - | CASSTDRGNQPQHF | TGTGCCAGTAGTACGGACAGGGGCAATCAGCCCCAGCATTTT
- | TRBJ1-5 | TRBV19 | - | CASSWRADSNQPQHF | TGTGCCAGTAGTTGGAGGGCGGATAGCAATCAGCCCCAGCATTTT